The T cell receptor (beta chain) described here comes from a study of blood T cell repertoires in COVID-19. CDR3 length: 13 residues. The germline CDR1 and CDR2 sequences are MGHRA and YSYEKL. Trimming shortened V by 3 bases and J by 3 bases, and 9 bases separated the two germline ends. Repertoires were generated with immunoSEQ multiplex PCR, while TCRdb's copy carries only in-frame clones and drops some. The sample contains approximately 35,000 clones, 88% of which appear only once. Specimen: peripheral blood. This sequence was found in a human donor in a cohort sampled during active COVID-19. The chain is built from TRBV4-1 and TRBJ2-7, with a weak D call TRBD1 (5 bases). This chain's CDR3 is CASSHDRDYEQYF. In nucleotides, the CDR3 is TGCGCCAGCAGCCATGACAGAGACTACGAGCAGTACTTC.